A selection of T cell receptor beta chains follows, all from one sample in a study of blood T cell repertoires in COVID-19. The assay was immunoSEQ multiplex PCR, and TCRdb's table has in-frame clones only and misses some. Of a few hundred thousand clones listed, about 82% are singletons. Sequenced sample: peripheral blood. These TCRs come from a human donor in a cohort sampled during active COVID-19. Each CDR3 is given with its conserved first and last residue. D genes are given only for firm matches. Expanded clones get a size class; other rows say once, few or many, or leave the size out.

V	size	D	J	CDR3	DNA
TRBV6-5	-	TRBD1	TRBJ2-5	CASSRTGGREETQYF	TGTGCCAGCAGTAGAACAGGGGGCCGTGAAGAGACCCAGTACTTC
TRBV10-1	-	-	TRBJ2-3	CASSLPGVDTQYF	TGCGCCAGCTCCTTGCCGGGGGTGGATACGCAGTATTTT
TRBV24-1	-	-	TRBJ1-1	CATSDGGKRDTEAFF	TGTGCCACCAGTGATGGCGGGAAAAGGGACACTGAAGCTTTCTTT
TRBV18	few	-	TRBJ2-7	CASSAQGRYYEQYF	TGTGCCAGCTCCGCACAGGGGAGGTACTACGAGCAGTACTTC
TRBV11-2	-	-	TRBJ2-1	CASSSRTPSYNEQFF	TGTGCCAGCAGCTCGAGAACTCCCTCCTACAATGAGCAGTTCTTC
TRBV15	-	TRBD1	TRBJ2-1	CATSKPPGQGNNEQFF	TGTGCCACCAGCAAGCCCCCGGGACAGGGGAACAATGAGCAGTTCTTC
TRBV24-1	-	TRBD1	TRBJ2-3	CATSDLGQAEDTQYF	TGTGCCACCAGTGATTTGGGACAGGCGGAAGATACGCAGTATTTT
TRBV27	-	TRBD2	TRBJ2-5	CASSWGASGNQETQYF	TGTGCCAGCAGTTGGGGCGCTAGCGGCAACCAAGAGACCCAGTACTTC
TRBV9	-	-	TRBJ2-1	CASSVDLEQFF	TGTGCCAGCAGCGTAGATCTTGAGCAGTTCTTC
TRBV7-2	-	-	TRBJ1-4	CASSSQGRSDEKLFF	TGTGCCAGCAGCTCACAGGGTCGGAGTGATGAAAAACTGTTTTTT
TRBV7-9	-	TRBD2	TRBJ2-3	CASSLRTGGARNTQYF	TGTGCCAGCAGCTTAAGAACGGGAGGGGCGCGGAATACGCAGTATTTT
TRBV27	-	-	TRBJ1-2	CASSLDPNEQDWYGYTF	TGTGCCAGCAGTTTAGACCCTAATGAACAGGATTGGTATGGCTACACCTTC
TRBV30	once	-	TRBJ1-1	CAWSVPIDSLMNTEAFF	TGTGCCTGGAGTGTTCCCATCGACAGCCTGATGAACACTGAAGCTTTCTTT
TRBV30	-	TRBD2	TRBJ2-7	CAWGREGSYEQYF	TGTGCCTGGGGCAGGGAGGGCTCCTACGAGCAGTACTTC
TRBV6-6	-	-	TRBJ1-2	CASSYSRAGYGYTF	TGTGCCAGCAGTTACTCGAGAGCAGGGTATGGCTACACCTTC